The 24 T cell receptor beta chains below come from one sample, sequenced in a study of CD8+ T cells in alopecia areata. This sample's treatment: oral pan-JAK inhibitor, 5-10 mg twice daily. The authors extracted RNA and reverse transcribed it into cDNA as the sequencing template. The table came from immunoSEQ multiplex PCR; TCRdb's copy has only in-frame clones and leaves some out. This sample has roughly 60,000 clones, with just over 45% found just once. The input for sequencing was CD8+ T cells sorted from blood, taken around week 36, from a patient treated with tofacitinib. The receptor source for this set is a human donor with alopecia areata.

This clone was seen only a few times. The V gene is TRBV6-6, the J gene TRBJ2-5; weak D call: TRBD2 (6 bases). The CDR3 is 16 amino acids. Trimming shortened V by 6 bases and J by 1 base, and 18 bases separated the two germline ends. CDR1 is MNHNY and CDR2 is SVGAGI in the germline V gene (reference sequence). DNA of the CDR3: TGTGCCAGCAGCCAACTAGCTTCGGTCACCCAAGAGACCCAGTACTTC. Translated, it gives CASSQLASVTQETQYF.

The genes are TRBV13 and TRBJ2-1; TRBD1 might be the D (6 bases). The V gene lost 5 bases and the J gene lost 0 bases, with 8 bases spanning the gap. The CDR3 extends over 14 amino acids. Germline loops: CDR1 PRHDT, CDR2 FYEKMQ (reference sequence). This chain's CDR3 is CASSDRSSYNEQFF. CDR3 bases: TGTGCCAGCAGCGACAGGAGCTCCTACAATGAGCAGTTCTTC.

The rearrangement links TRBV6-5 to TRBJ2-7; tentatively, D is TRBD1 or TRBD2 (5 bases each). CDR1 is MNHEY and CDR2 is SVGAGI in the germline V gene. The CDR3 sequence is 14 residues long. V gave up 0 bases and J gave up 9 bases, with 15 bases separating them. CDR3 DNA sequence: TGTGCCAGCAGTTACTCGAGAGGGGATGACGGGCAGTACTTC. This sequence encodes CASSYSRGDDGQYF.

DNA of the CDR3: TGCAGCGTGTCAAACGGTAGGGACAGGGGATCTTCCGGGGAGCTGTTTTTT. Translating it yields CSVSNGRDRGSSGELFF. J is TRBJ2-2 and V is TRBV29-1, with TRBD1 identical over 10 bases. V lost 6 bases, J lost 6 bases, and 16 bases stayed unmatched. Looked up from germline, CDR1 is SQVTM and CDR2 is ANQGSEA. The CDR3 totals 17 residues.

The DNA of the CDR3 is TGCAGCGTTGAATCCGGGACAGGGGGCAAAGATACGCAGTATTTT. It is translated as CSVESGTGGKDTQYF. The rearrangement uses TRBV29-1 and TRBJ2-3; 12 nucleotides agree with TRBD1. The CDR3 spans 15 residues. CDR1 is SQVTM and CDR2 is ANQGSEA in the germline V gene. V shed 2 bases, J shed 5 bases, and the junction held 5 bases outside the gene matches.

This clone was counted between two and nine times. The chain combines TRBV28 with TRBJ2-7; D is perhaps TRBD2 (6 bases). The V end was cut by 4 bases, the J end by 6 bases, with 16 bases between. Germline values: CDR1 MDHEN, CDR2 SYDVKM. This CDR3 has 14 residues. This CDR3 reads CASSWTTLSGEQYF. DNA of the CDR3: TGTGCCAGCAGTTGGACTACCCTGAGCGGCGAGCAGTACTTC.

By sample fraction, this clone is medium-sized (0.01 to 0.1%). The chain recombines TRBV11-2 with TRBJ2-1; TRBD2 aligns across 9 bases. The V gene end was trimmed by 1 base and the J gene end by 8 bases; junction bases not matched to a gene: 9. The CDR3 has 16 residues. Germline V gene lookup returns CDR1 SGHAT and CDR2 FQNNGV. CDR3 amino acids: CASSLGLAGLRDEQFF. The DNA of the CDR3 is TGTGCCAGCAGCTTAGGGCTAGCGGGATTGCGGGATGAGCAGTTCTTC. Filled out from reference TRBV11-2 and TRBJ2-1, the complete variable domain reads EAGVAQSPRYKIIEKRQSVAFWCNPISGHATLYWYQQILGQGPKLLIQFQNNGVVDDSQLPKDRFSAERLKGVDSTLKIQPAKLEDSAVYLCASSLGLAGLRDEQFFGPGTRLTVL.

CDR3 sequence: CASSFLASALYSSYNEQFF. Here the CDR3 DNA reads TGTGCCAGCAGCTTTCTCGCTAGCGCCCTATACAGCTCCTACAATGAGCAGTTCTTC. The chain is built from TRBV7-2 and TRBJ2-1; the D gene is possibly TRBD2 (6 bases). Germline values: CDR1 SGHTA, CDR2 FQGNSA. CDR3 length: 19 amino acids. The V and J ends lost 3 bases and 0 bases respectively, with 21 bases between them.

The chain is built from TRBV7-9 and TRBJ1-5, with D unclear. Trimming took off 1 base at V and 0 bases at J, with 10 bases between the two ends. There are 16 residues in the CDR3. In germline, CDR1 is SEHNR, CDR2 FQNEAQ (reference sequence). The CDR3 protein is CASSLGASSSNQPQHF. The DNA for the CDR3 is TGTGCCAGCAGCTTAGGGGCTTCCAGTAGCAATCAGCCCCAGCATTTT.

The CDR3 DNA follows: TGCGCCAGCAGCCAGGGAGGACGTTTAGATACGCAGTATTTT. Its translation: CASSQGGRLDTQYF. The chain uses TRBV4-1 and TRBJ2-3, with D perhaps TRBD2 (6 bases). CDR3 length: 14 residues. The V and J ends lost 3 bases and 5 bases respectively, with 12 bases between them. The germline gives CDR1 MGHRA, CDR2 YSYEKL.

About this clone itself: The identical CDR3 is also encoded by other nucleotide sequences in the sample. This chain links TRBV2 with TRBJ2-7; 10 bases match TRBD2. Trimming cost V 3 bases and J 3 bases; bases outside gene matches: 5. The CDR3 totals 15 residues. Per the germline V gene, CDR1 is SNHLY and CDR2 is FYNNEI. Here the CDR3 DNA reads TGTGCCAGCAGTGACCGGACTAGCGGCCTCTACGAGCAGTACTTC. The encoded protein is CASSDRTSGLYEQYF.

This chain uses TRBV29-1 with TRBJ2-1; 9 nucleotides align to TRBD1. The V gene end was trimmed by 4 bases and the J gene end by 3 bases; junction bases not matched to a gene: 7. There are 15 residues in the CDR3. Germline values: CDR1 SQVTM, CDR2 ANQGSEA. CDR3 sequence reads: CSVGGGQGVYNEQFF. CDR3 nucleotides: TGCAGCGTTGGGGGGGGACAGGGAGTCTACAATGAGCAGTTCTTC.

This clone showed up just a few times. The gene calls are TRBV29-1 and TRBJ2-7, with D perhaps matching TRBD2 (6 bases). The V gene's germline CDR1 is SQVTM and CDR2 ANQGSEA. The CDR3 covers 12 residues. Trimming stripped 6 bases from V and 3 bases from J, with 12 bases between. CDR3 in DNA: TGCAGCGTGGAGGGTAGAAGCTACGAGCAGTACTTC. Its translation is CSVEGRSYEQYF.

This clone was detected only a few times. The chain couples TRBV11-2 to TRBJ2-7, with TRBD1 matching 7 bases. Trimming cost V 5 bases and J 2 bases; bases outside gene matches: 6. This CDR3 has 14 amino acids. Germline CDR1 is SGHAT and CDR2 is FQNNGV. The CDR3 coding sequence is TGTGCCAGCAGCCCCGGACAGGTCCCCTACGAGCAGTACTTC. Translation gives CASSPGQVPYEQYF.

CDR3 loop: CASRAGGDAGELFF. CDR3 bases: TGTGCCAGCAGAGCGGGAGGGGACGCCGGGGAGCTGTTTTTT. This chain connects TRBV11-2 to TRBJ2-2, with 10 bases lining up with TRBD2. The V segment lost 6 bases and the J segment 6 bases; nucleotides outside the gene matches: 4. The CDR3 loop spans 14 amino acids. Germline-derived CDR1 and CDR2 are SGHAT and FQNNGV.

The chain recombines TRBV30 with TRBJ1-2; 11 bases match TRBD1. CDR1 GTSNPN and CDR2 SVGIG come from the germline V gene (reference sequence). Trimming removed 1 base from V and 6 bases from J; junction bases left unmatched: 1. The CDR3 has 13 amino acids. CDR3 residues: CAWSAGQGDGYTF. The CDR3 DNA is TGTGCCTGGAGTGCGGGACAGGGGGATGGCTACACCTTC.

This clone was recorded a few times. The chain carries TRBV29-1 and TRBJ1-3, with a tentative D call TRBD1 (5 bases). Germline V lookup: CDR1 SQVTM, CDR2 ANQGSEA. This CDR3 contains 15 residues. V lost 5 bases to trimming and J lost 0 bases, with 14 bases between them. The CDR3 protein is CSVHGADFSGNTIYF. CDR3 nucleotides: TGCAGCGTTCACGGGGCCGATTTCTCTGGAAACACCATATATTTT.

This clone was seen a handful of times. This rearrangement joins TRBV25-1 to TRBJ2-5; D perhaps matches TRBD2 (5 bases). Looked up from germline, CDR1 is MGHDK and CDR2 is SYGVNS. Trimming shortened V by 4 bases and J by 2 bases, and 14 bases separated the two germline ends. This CDR3 has 15 residues. CDR3 coding DNA: TGTGCCAGCAGTGGAGAAGGAGCGGAACAAGAGACCCAGTACTTC. Amino acids: CASSGEGAEQETQYF. The variable domain in full, completed from reference TRBV25-1 and TRBJ2-5, reads EADIYQTPRYLVIGTGKKITLECSQTMGHDKMYWYQQDPGMELHLIHYSYGVNSTEKGDLSSESTVSRIRTEHFPLTLESARPSHTSQYLCASSGEGAEQETQYFGPGTRLLVL.

This clone occurred a few times. The chain joins TRBV4-1 to TRBJ2-2; TRBD2 matches at 13 bases. Trimming removed 4 bases from V and 3 bases from J; junction bases left unmatched: 17. Germline V gene lookup returns CDR1 MGHRA and CDR2 YSYEKL. CDR3 length: 21 residues. In DNA, the CDR3 is TGCGCCAGCAGCCGCCGACAGGGGCCCGGACTAGCGGGAGAGTACACCGGGGAGCTGTTTTTT. Translated: CASSRRQGPGLAGEYTGELFF.

The chain links TRBV5-1 to TRBJ1-3; D not certain. Trimming took off 1 base at V and 0 bases at J, with 5 bases between the two ends. This CDR3 has 14 residues. In germline, CDR1 is SGHRS, CDR2 YFSETQ. The CDR3 DNA reads TGCGCCAGCAGCTTGACAGTCTCTGGAAACACCATATATTTT. This translates into CASSLTVSGNTIYF.

This rearrangement joins TRBV4-1 to TRBJ1-5; 8 bases agree with TRBD1. The CDR3 has 16 amino acids. V lost 0 bases and J lost 6; bases outside the gene matches: 7. Germline V CDR1 and CDR2: MGHRA, YSYEKL. The CDR3 sequence: CASSQDWQGAPQPQHF. DNA of the CDR3: TGCGCCAGCAGCCAAGATTGGCAGGGGGCACCTCAGCCCCAGCATTTT.

This chain connects TRBV5-1 to TRBJ2-1, with 7 bases lining up with TRBD2. V was pared by 7 bases and J by 4 bases, with 2 bases of the junction left unmatched. The CDR3 covers 12 residues. The germline V gene has CDR1 SGHRS and CDR2 YFSETQ. The CDR3 here is CASARGYNEQFF. DNA for the CDR3: TGCGCCAGCGCGCGGGGGTACAATGAGCAGTTCTTC.

About this clone: This likely stems from a read error, as it lies one base from a far larger clone. The chain uses TRBV4-2 and TRBJ2-3; D remains ambiguous. Germline CDR1 is LGHNA and CDR2 is YNFKEQ. The length of the CDR3 is 18 residues. V lost 1 base and J lost 2, with 19 bases in between. CDR3 coding DNA: TGTGCCAGCAGCCAAGCCGGGCTTGACGTACCCCTCACAGATACGCAGTATTTT. This gives the protein CASSQAGLDVPLTDTQYF.

The V and J genes are TRBV4-1 and TRBJ1-1; unclear D gene. Germline V lookup: CDR1 MGHRA, CDR2 YSYEKL. Trimming took off 4 bases at V and 3 bases at J, with 9 bases between the two ends. CDR3 length: 13 amino acids. The CDR3: CASSRGGDTEAFF. The DNA of the CDR3 is TGCGCCAGCAGCCGAGGTGGGGACACTGAAGCTTTCTTT.